Included here is one TCR beta chain sequence, with context. Its cognate antigen is unknown. This record belongs to a study of CD8 T cells in ankylosing spondylitis. TCRdb independently ran MiXCR on the 5' RACE reads; one entry per CDR3 protein. The sample lists about 700,000 distinct CDR3 sequences, around 17% occurring once. V was clipped by 5 bases and J by 0 bases, with 17 bases between them. This CDR3 is 18 amino acids long. Whole-study results and caveats: Reportedly, matched ankylosing spondylitis synovial fluid was significantly enriched for disease-linked clones. Relatively rare in peripheral blood, disease-linked clones were also CD8+. Ankylosing spondylitis blood appeared to be characterized by a TCR beta motif of 7 to 9 highly homologous variants.

The source of this sequence is a male donor with ankylosing spondylitis. The sequenced sample was blood, either unsorted or a sorted T cell fraction (not recorded which). This chain connects TRBV12-3 or TRBV12-4 to TRBJ2-6; possible D gene TRBD1, 5 bases. CDR3 amino acids: CASSPPQGIVSGANVLTF. CDR3 in DNA: TGTGCCAGCAGTCCCCCCCAGGGAATCGTCTCTGGGGCCAACGTCCTGACTTTC.